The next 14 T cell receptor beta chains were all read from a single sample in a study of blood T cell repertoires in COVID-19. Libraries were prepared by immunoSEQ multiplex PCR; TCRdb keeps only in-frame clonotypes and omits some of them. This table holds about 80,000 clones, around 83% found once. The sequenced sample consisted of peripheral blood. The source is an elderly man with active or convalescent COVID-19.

CDR3 protein: CASSLVGAYGYTF. CDR3 sequence (DNA): TGTGCCAGCAGTTTAGTGGGGGCCTATGGCTACACCTTC. The chain has TRBV28 and TRBJ1-2; D is perhaps TRBD1 (6 bases). CDR1 MDHEN and CDR2 SYDVKM come from the germline V gene. V lost 2 bases, J lost 4 bases, and 8 bases lay in between. The CDR3 has 13 amino acids.

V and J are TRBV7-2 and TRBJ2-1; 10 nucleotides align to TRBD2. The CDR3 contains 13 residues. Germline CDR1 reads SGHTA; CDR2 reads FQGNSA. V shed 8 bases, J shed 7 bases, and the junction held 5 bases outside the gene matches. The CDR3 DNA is TGTGCCAGCGGTAGCGGGAGGCCGAATGAGCAGTTCTTC. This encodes CASGSGRPNEQFF.

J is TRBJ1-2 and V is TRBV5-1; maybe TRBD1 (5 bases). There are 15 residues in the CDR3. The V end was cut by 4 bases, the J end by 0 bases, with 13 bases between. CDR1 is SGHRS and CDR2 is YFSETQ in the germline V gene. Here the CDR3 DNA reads TGCGCCAGCAGCGGCACAGGAGACCCTAACTATGGCTACACCTTC. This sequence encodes CASSGTGDPNYGYTF.

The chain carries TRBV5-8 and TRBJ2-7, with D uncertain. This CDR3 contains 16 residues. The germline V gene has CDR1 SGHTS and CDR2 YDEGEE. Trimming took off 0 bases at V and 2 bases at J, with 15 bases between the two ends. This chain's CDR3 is CASSLVRLESTYEQYF. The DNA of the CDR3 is TGTGCCAGCAGCTTGGTCCGGTTAGAGAGTACCTACGAGCAGTACTTC.

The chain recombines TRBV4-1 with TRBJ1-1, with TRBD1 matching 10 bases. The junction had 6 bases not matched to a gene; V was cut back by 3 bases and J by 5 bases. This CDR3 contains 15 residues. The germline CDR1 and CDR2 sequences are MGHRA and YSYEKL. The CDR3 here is CASSQTGGAWTEAFF. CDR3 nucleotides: TGCGCCAGCAGCCAGACAGGGGGCGCCTGGACTGAAGCTTTCTTT.

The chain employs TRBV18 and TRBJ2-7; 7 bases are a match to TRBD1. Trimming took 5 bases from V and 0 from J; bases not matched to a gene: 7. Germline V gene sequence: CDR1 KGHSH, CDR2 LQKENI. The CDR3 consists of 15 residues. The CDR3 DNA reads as TGTGCCAGCTCATCACAGGGGCAGAGCTCCTACGAGCAGTACTTC. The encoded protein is CASSSQGQSSYEQYF.

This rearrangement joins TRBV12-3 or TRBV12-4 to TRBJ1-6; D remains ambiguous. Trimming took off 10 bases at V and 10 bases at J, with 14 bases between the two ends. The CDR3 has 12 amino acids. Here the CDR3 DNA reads TGTGCCACCTCTAACCCCCCGTCACCCCTCCACTTT. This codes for CATSNPPSPLHF.

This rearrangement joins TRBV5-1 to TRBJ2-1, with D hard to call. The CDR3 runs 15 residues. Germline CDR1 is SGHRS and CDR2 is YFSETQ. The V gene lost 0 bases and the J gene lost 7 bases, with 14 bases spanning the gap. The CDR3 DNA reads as TGCGCCAGCAGCTTGGAGTCTCCGGTTGTGAATGAGCAGTTCTTC. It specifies CASSLESPVVNEQFF.

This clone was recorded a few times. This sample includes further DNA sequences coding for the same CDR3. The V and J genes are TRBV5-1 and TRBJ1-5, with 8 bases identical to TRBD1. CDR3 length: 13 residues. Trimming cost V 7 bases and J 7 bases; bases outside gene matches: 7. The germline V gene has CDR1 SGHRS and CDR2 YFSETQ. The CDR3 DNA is TGCGCCAGCTCTCCAGGGGGCGAACAGCCCCAGCATTTT. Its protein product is CASSPGGEQPQHF.

The CDR3 DNA is TGCGCCAGCAGCCAAGATTCCCCTAGCGGGGGGAGCTCCTACAATGAGCAGTTCTTC. This gives the protein CASSQDSPSGGSSYNEQFF. This chain uses TRBV4-3 with TRBJ2-1; 11 bases match TRBD2. CDR3 length: 19 residues. With 0 bases clipped from V and 0 bases from J, the junction kept 7 bases outside the gene matches. Germline V gene data show CDR1 as LGHNA and CDR2 as YSLEER.

CDR3: CAWSVGRGGTDTQYF. The CDR3 DNA reads as TGTGCCTGGAGTGTGGGGAGGGGTGGCACAGATACGCAGTATTTT. The chain is built from TRBV30 and TRBJ2-3; 7 bases are shared with TRBD2. The trim removed 0 bases at V and 1 base at J, leaving 4 bases unmatched. Germline-derived CDR1 and CDR2 are GTSNPN and SVGIG (reference sequence). The CDR3 covers 15 residues. The full variable domain, with the rest looked up from reference TRBV30 and TRBJ2-3, is SQTIHQWPATLVQPVGSPLSLECTVEGTSNPNLYWYRQAAGRGLQLLFYSVGIGQISSEVPQNLSASRPQDRQFILSSKKLLLSDSGFYLCAWSVGRGGTDTQYFGPGTRLTVL.

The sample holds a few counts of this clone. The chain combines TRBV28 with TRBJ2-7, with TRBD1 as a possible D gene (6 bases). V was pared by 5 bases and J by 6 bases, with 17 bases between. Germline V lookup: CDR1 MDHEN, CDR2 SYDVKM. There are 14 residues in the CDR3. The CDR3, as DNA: TGTGCCAGCAGTCCCGGACAGATTTCGAGCGAGCAGTACTTC. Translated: CASSPGQISSEQYF. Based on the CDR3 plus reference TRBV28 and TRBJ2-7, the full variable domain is DVKVTQSSRYLVKRTGEKVFLECVQDMDHENMFWYRQDPGLGLRLIYFSYDVKMKEKGDIPEGYSVSREKKERFSLILESASTNQTSMYLCASSPGQISSEQYFGPGTRLTVT.

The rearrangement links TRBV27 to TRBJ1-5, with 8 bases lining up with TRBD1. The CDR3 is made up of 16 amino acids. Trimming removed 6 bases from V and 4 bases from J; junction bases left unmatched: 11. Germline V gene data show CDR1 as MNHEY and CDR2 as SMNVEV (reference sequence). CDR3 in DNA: TGTGCCAGCAGGCAGGACAGGGAACTCTCTAATCAGCCCCAGCATTTT. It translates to CASRQDRELSNQPQHF.

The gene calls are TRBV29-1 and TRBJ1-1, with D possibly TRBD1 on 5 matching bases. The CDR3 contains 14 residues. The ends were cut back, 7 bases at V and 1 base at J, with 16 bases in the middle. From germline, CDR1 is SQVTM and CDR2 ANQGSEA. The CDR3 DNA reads TGCAGCGCAAAAGGCGGGGGGTGGAACACTGAAGCTTTCTTT. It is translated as CSAKGGGWNTEAFF. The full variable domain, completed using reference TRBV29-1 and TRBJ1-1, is SAVISQKPSRDICQRGTSLTIQCQVDSQVTMMFWYRQQPGQSLTLIATANQGSEATYESGFVIDKFPISRPNLTFSTLTVSNMSPEDSSIYLCSAKGGGWNTEAFFGQGTRLTVV.